This TCR beta chain is drawn from a study of CD8+CD57+ T cells in acquired aplastic anemia. Across the study: On average, sorted CD4+ and CD8+ cells gave roughly 3 ug of DNA. Findings of the study overall: A set of twenty-nine CD8+ CDR3 sequences was shared between patients and controls, and these sequences appeared highly expressed in patients.

Genomic DNA served as template for TCR beta VDJ and CDR3 profiling. TCRdb re-called the reads through MiXCR, storing one row per CDR3 protein. Among approximately 300,000 distinct CDR3 sequences listed, roughly 53% were seen once. A remark on this clonotype: Its antigen is undetermined.

The germline CDR1 and CDR2 sequences are SGHRS and YFSETQ. The length of the CDR3 is 16 residues. Trimming removed 4 bases at V and 0 bases at J, with 17 bases between. It was patients with CD8+CD57+ cell expansion by flow cytometry who were chosen for sequencing. V usage is TRBV5-1 and J usage is TRBJ2-7; D remains unclear. The TCR was taken from a human donor with aplastic anemia. Sequencing was performed on sorted CD4+, CD8+, or CD8+CD57+ T cells (not recorded which) from PBMCs. CDR3 amino acids: CASSLRMTQSSYEQYF. The CDR3 bases are TGCGCCAGCAGCCTTCGAATGACACAGAGCTCCTACGAGCAGTACTTC.